This T cell receptor (beta chain) was identified in a study of blood T cell repertoires in COVID-19. Study information: The origin of the acute and convalescent COVID-19 samples was the United States, Italy and Spain. PBMCs, B-cell-depleted T cells, or T cells were the source of the cDNA or gDNA that made up the material.

In the original workflow: The authors estimated nucleated cell counts from reference gene primer amplification. TCRdb keeps only in-frame clones here, not all; method: immunoSEQ multiplex PCR. The V and J calls and clone size were taken over from that table, and D and trimming were inferred from the DNA. The table includes roughly 250,000 clones, 75% to 90% detected once. Deletions cut 0 bases from V and 0 bases from J, with 12 bases between. The CDR3 loop spans 16 amino acids. Germline assignment: CDR1 SGDLS and CDR2 YYNGEE. The chain employs TRBV9 and TRBJ2-5; no firm D call. Source material: peripheral blood. This TCR came from a man aged 60-69 years who had recovered from COVID-19. The CDR3 DNA sequence: TGTGCCAGCAGCGTAGGTCAGAAAGCGTACCAAGAGACCCAGTACTTC. This encodes CASSVGQKAYQETQYF.